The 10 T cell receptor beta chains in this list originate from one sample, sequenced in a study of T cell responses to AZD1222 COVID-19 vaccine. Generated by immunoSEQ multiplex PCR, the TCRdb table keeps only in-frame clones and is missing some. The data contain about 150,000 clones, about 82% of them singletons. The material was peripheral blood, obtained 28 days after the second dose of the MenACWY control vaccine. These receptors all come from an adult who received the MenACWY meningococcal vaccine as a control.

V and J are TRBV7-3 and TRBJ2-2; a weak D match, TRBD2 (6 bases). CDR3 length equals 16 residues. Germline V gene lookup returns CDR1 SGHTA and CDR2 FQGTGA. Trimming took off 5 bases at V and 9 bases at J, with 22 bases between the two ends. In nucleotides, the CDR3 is TGTGCCAGCAGCCCAATCGGGGGAGAGGGGCTTCGGGAGCTGTTTTTT. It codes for CASSPIGGEGLRELFF.

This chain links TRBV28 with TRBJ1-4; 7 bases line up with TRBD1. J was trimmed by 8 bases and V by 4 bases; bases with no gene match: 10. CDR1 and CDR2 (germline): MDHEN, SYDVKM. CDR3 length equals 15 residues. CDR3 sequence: CASSSTQGGREKLFF. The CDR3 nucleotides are TGTGCCAGCAGTTCAACTCAGGGGGGACGGGAAAAACTGTTTTTT.

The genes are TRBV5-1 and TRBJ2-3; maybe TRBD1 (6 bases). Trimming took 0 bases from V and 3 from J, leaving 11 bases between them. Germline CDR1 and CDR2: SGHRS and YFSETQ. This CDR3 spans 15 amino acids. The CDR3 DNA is TGCGCCAGCAGCTTGGCAGGGGACCGGACAGATACGCAGTATTTT. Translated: CASSLAGDRTDTQYF.

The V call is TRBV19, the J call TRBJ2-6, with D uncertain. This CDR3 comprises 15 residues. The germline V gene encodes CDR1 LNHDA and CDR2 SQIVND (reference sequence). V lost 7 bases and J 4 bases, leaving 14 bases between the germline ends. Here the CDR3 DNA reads TGTGCCAGTAAAAAGGAACCCCCCGGGGCCAACGTCCTGACTTTC. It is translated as CASKKEPPGANVLTF.

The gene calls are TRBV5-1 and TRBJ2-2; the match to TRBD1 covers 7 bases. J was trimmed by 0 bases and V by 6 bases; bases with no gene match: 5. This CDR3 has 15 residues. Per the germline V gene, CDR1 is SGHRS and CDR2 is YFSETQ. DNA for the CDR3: TGCGCCAGCATGAAGGGGGCGACGAACACCGGGGAGCTGTTTTTT. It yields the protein CASMKGATNTGELFF. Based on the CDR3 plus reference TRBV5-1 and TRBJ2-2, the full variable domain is KAGVTQTPRYLIKTRGQQVTLSCSPISGHRSVSWYQQTPGQGLQFLFEYFSETQRNKGNFPGRFSGRQFSNSRSEMNVSTLELGDSALYLCASMKGATNTGELFFGEGSRLTVL.

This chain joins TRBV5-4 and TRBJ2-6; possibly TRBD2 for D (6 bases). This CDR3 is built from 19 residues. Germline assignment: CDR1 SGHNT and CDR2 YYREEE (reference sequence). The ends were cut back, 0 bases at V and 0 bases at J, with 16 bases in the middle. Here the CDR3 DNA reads TGTGCCAGCAGCTTGGTCGGACGGAGGGCTTCCTCTGGGGCCAACGTCCTGACTTTC. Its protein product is CASSLVGRRASSGANVLTF.

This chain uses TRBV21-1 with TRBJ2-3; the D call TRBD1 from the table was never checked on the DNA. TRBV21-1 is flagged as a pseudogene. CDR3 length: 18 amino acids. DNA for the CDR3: TGTGCCAGCAGCAAAAACCTAGGACAGGGGATACTGGAGGATACGCAGTATTTT. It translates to CASSKNLGQGILEDTQYF.

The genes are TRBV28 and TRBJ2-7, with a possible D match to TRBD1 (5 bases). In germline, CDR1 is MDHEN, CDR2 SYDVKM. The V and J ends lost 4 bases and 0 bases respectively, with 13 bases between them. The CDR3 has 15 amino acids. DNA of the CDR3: TGTGCCAGCAGTTCGACAGCCACAAGCTCCTACGAGCAGTACGTC. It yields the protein CASSSTATSSYEQYV.

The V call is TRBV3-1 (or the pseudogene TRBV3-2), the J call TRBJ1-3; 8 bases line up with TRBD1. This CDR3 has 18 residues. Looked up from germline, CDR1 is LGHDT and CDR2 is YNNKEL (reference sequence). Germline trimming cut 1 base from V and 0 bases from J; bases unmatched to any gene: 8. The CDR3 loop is CASSQGAGGPSSGNTIYF. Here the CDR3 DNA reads TGTGCCAGCAGCCAAGGGGCAGGGGGCCCCTCCTCTGGAAACACCATATATTTT.

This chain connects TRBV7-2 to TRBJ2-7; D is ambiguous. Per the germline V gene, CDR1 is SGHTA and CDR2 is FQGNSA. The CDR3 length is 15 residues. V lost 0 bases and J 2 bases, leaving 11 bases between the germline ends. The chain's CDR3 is CASSLAGSAAYEQYF. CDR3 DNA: TGTGCCAGCAGCTTAGCGGGGTCGGCAGCCTACGAGCAGTACTTC.